This T cell receptor beta chain was captured in a study of T cell responses to AZD1222 COVID-19 vaccine. The CDR3 totals 11 residues. The V end lost 4 bases, the J end lost 6 bases, and 9 bases lay between the germline ends. CDR1 is SQVTM, CDR2 ANQGSEA, per germline. TCRdb's copy holds only in-frame clones and misses some; the assay was immunoSEQ multiplex PCR. This table has 150,000 to 200,000 clones, around 92% appearing once. This TCR was sampled from an adult in good health. The sample in question was peripheral blood, obtained on day 0 of MenACWY control vaccination. The chain joins TRBV29-1 to TRBJ1-1; maybe TRBD1 (5 bases). The CDR3 loop reads CSVAVGPEAFF. The CDR3 bases are TGCAGCGTTGCTGTGGGACCTGAAGCTTTCTTT.